One and the same sample provided the 29 T cell receptor beta chains below, sequenced in a study of T cells after yellow fever vaccination. A single record per CDR3 protein comes from TCRdb applying MiXCR to the 5' RACE reads. The sample holds about 130,000 distinct CDR3 sequences; about 7% are singletons and the top ten take around 2.7%. The sequencing here drew on CD4+ T cells sorted from PBMCs, taken more than 8 days after the first yellow fever vaccination. The origin of the receptors is a man in his late teens or twenties who received the YFV17D yellow fever vaccine.

The table lists this clonotype with many counts. The chain has TRBV7-9 and TRBJ1-3; weak D call: TRBD1 (5 bases). Germline CDR1 reads SEHNR; CDR2 reads FQNEAQ (reference sequence). This CDR3 is built from 16 residues. The ends were cut back, 3 bases at V and 2 bases at J, with 14 bases in the middle. The DNA for the CDR3 is TGTGCCAGCAGCTTCCGTCAGGGATTCACTGGAAACACCATATATTTT. Protein sequence: CASSFRQGFTGNTIYF.

In its sample, this clonotype was seen many times. V is TRBV10-3 and J is TRBJ2-1; tentatively, D is TRBD2 (6 bases). The V end lost 3 bases, the J end lost 7 bases, and 22 bases lay between the germline ends. The CDR3 is 17 residues long. In germline, CDR1 is ENHRY, CDR2 SYGVKD. The CDR3, as DNA: TGTGCCATCAGTGATATTTTGGTAGGAGGGTCTCGGAATGAGCAGTTCTTC. Translated: CAISDILVGGSRNEQFF.

Worth noting for this clonotype: A read error is possible here, since a much larger clone lies one base away. The chain carries TRBV25-1 and TRBJ2-5, with 11 bases fitting TRBD1. This CDR3 comprises 15 residues. The junction had 7 bases not matched to a gene; V was cut back by 5 bases and J by 5 bases. The germline CDR1 and CDR2 sequences are MGHDK and SYGVNS. Written as DNA, the CDR3 is TGTGCCAGCAGTAGGCGGACAGGGGGCTGCGAGACCCAGTACTTC. This gives the protein CASSRRTGGCETQYF. Full variable domain (rest looked up from reference TRBV25-1 and TRBJ2-5): EADIYQTPRYLVIGTGKKITLECSQTMGHDKMYWYQQDPGMELHLIHYSYGVNSTEKGDLSSESTVSRIRTEHFPLTLESARPSHTSQYLCASSRRTGGCETQYFGPGTRLLVL.

This clonotype was seen repeatedly, ten times or more. This chain joins TRBV4-2 and TRBJ1-4, with D unresolved. V shed 0 bases and J shed 8 bases, with 22 bases lying between them. Per the germline V gene, CDR1 is LGHNA and CDR2 is YNFKEQ. The CDR3 consists of 18 residues. The CDR3 DNA reads TGTGCCAGCAGCCAAGATTCGGGGTTGAGGATCGTAATGGAAAAACTGTTTTTT. Its protein is CASSQDSGLRIVMEKLFF.

This clonotype showed up many times. This chain uses TRBV4-1 with TRBJ2-2; 12 bases agree with TRBD2. This CDR3 has 18 amino acids. The J segment lost 4 bases and the V segment lost 4 bases, leaving 10 bases of the junction unmatched. Germline lookup yields CDR1 MGHRA and CDR2 YSYEKL. DNA of the CDR3: TGCGCCAGCAGCCTCGTTCCCCTAGCGGGGGGGCGCACCGGGGAGCTGTTTTTT. Translating it yields CASSLVPLAGGRTGELFF.

Many counts were recorded for this clonotype. This rearrangement joins TRBV10-3 to TRBJ2-2; weak D call: TRBD2 (5 bases). Looked up from germline, CDR1 is ENHRY and CDR2 is SYGVKD. Trimming shortened V by 8 bases and J by 4 bases, and 8 bases separated the two germline ends. The CDR3 has 12 residues. The DNA for the CDR3 is TGTGCCATCGGCGAGGGCACCGGGGAGCTGTTTTTT. It encodes CAIGEGTGELFF.

This clonotype was detected a few times. This chain links TRBV7-9 with TRBJ2-3; D unresolved. V was cut by 2 bases and J by 2 bases, with 11 bases left in between. Germline CDR1 SEHNR, CDR2 FQNEAQ (reference sequence). This CDR3 comprises 15 residues. The CDR3 DNA follows: TGTGCCAGCAGCTTAAAGGGCCGCTACACAGATACGCAGTATTTT. Residues: CASSLKGRYTDTQYF.

This clonotype has a count of ten or more. The V gene is TRBV7-8, the J gene TRBJ2-2; D uncertain. CDR3 length equals 14 residues. V was shortened by 5 bases and J by 8 bases, with 15 bases between the two germline ends. CDR1 SGHVS and CDR2 FQNEAQ come from the germline V gene. The DNA for the CDR3 is TGTGCCAGCAGCAATCAACAAAGGGTTGGGGAGCTGTTTTTT. Translation: CASSNQQRVGELFF.

There are many counts of this clonotype. The chain recombines TRBV5-1 with TRBJ2-2; D possibly corresponds to TRBD2 (6 bases). Trimming took 7 bases from V and 1 from J, leaving 11 bases between them. The CDR3 contains 14 residues. Germline V gives CDR1 SGHRS, CDR2 YFSETQ. The CDR3 reads CASGGLLNTGELFF. The CDR3 nucleotides read TGCGCCAGCGGGGGACTCCTGAACACCGGGGAGCTGTTTTTT.

The genes are TRBV20-1 and TRBJ1-5; D might be TRBD1 (5 bases). V was shortened by 5 bases and J by 0 bases, with 17 bases between the two germline ends. CDR3 length: 16 residues. Germline V gene lookup returns CDR1 DFQATT and CDR2 SNEGSKA (reference sequence). The chain's CDR3 is CSAVAGGVYSNQPQHF. CDR3 nucleotide sequence: TGCAGTGCTGTCGCCGGAGGGGTCTATAGCAATCAGCCCCAGCATTTT.

This clonotype was detected many times. This chain links TRBV6-2 or TRBV6-3 with TRBJ2-5; D unresolved. Germline V lookup: CDR1 MNHEY, CDR2 SVGEGT. This CDR3 has 14 residues. Trimming pared 2 bases from V and 9 bases from J, leaving 16 bases between. The CDR3 loop reads CASSYGPPRWAQYF. As DNA, the CDR3 is TGTGCCAGCAGTTACGGGCCCCCTAGGTGGGCCCAGTACTTC.

There are many counts of this clonotype. The CDR3 sequence is CASSLVGTGGYNEQFF. The CDR3 coding sequence is TGCGCCAGCAGCTTGGTCGGGACAGGGGGTTACAATGAGCAGTTCTTC. This chain uses TRBV5-1 with TRBJ2-1; TRBD1 aligns across 11 bases. Germline lookup yields CDR1 SGHRS and CDR2 YFSETQ. The CDR3 has 16 amino acids. Germline trimming cut 0 bases from V and 4 bases from J; bases unmatched to any gene: 3. The whole variable domain, remainder taken from reference TRBV5-1 and TRBJ2-1, is KAGVTQTPRYLIKTRGQQVTLSCSPISGHRSVSWYQQTPGQGLQFLFEYFSETQRNKGNFPGRFSGRQFSNSRSEMNVSTLELGDSALYLCASSLVGTGGYNEQFFGPGTRLTVL.

This clonotype was observed a few times. The V and J genes are TRBV5-6 and TRBJ1-4; unclear D gene. Germline CDR1 SGHDT, CDR2 YYEEEE. Trimming stripped 0 bases from V and 3 bases from J, with 15 bases between. This CDR3 contains 17 residues. The CDR3 is CASSLGGLAVANEKLFF. CDR3 nucleotides: TGTGCCAGCAGCTTGGGGGGTTTAGCGGTTGCTAATGAAAAACTGTTTTTT. Full variable domain (rest looked up from reference TRBV5-6 and TRBJ1-4): DAGVTQSPTHLIKTRGQQVTLRCSPKSGHDTVSWYQQALGQGPQFIFQYYEEEERQRGNFPDRFSGHQFPNYSSELNVNALLLGDSALYLCASSLGGLAVANEKLFFGSGTQLSVL.

This clonotype has ten or more counts. V is TRBV11-2 and J is TRBJ2-1, with a possible D match to TRBD2 (5 bases). The CDR3 is made up of 16 amino acids. The germline V and J ends were trimmed by 5 bases and 13 bases, with 27 bases remaining between them. Per germline, CDR1 SGHAT and CDR2 FQNNGV. Written as DNA, the CDR3 is TGTGCCAGCAGCCAACGGACTTCCCATATTCAATATCCCCAGTTCTTC. It yields the protein CASSQRTSHIQYPQFF.

Of note for this clonotype: Since no conserved phenylalanine or tryptophan closes the CDR3, a read error is the likely cause. The V and J genes are TRBV7-2 and TRBJ2-5; D gene unclear. The CDR3 spans 12 residues. V lost 5 bases, J lost 5 bases, and 9 bases lay in between. CDR1 and CDR2 (germline): SGHTA, FQGNSA. CDR3 DNA: TGTGCCAGCAGCCCTCTGAGGGAGACCCAGTACTGC. It is translated as CASSPLRETQYC.

This clonotype was counted at least ten times. The chain is built from TRBV5-4 and TRBJ2-3, with D perhaps TRBD2 (7 bases). CDR1 is SGHNT and CDR2 is YYREEE in the germline V gene (reference sequence). V shed 4 bases and J shed 8 bases, with 14 bases lying between them. The CDR3 runs to 13 residues. CDR3 DNA: TGTGCCAGCAGCCCGGGGGGCGCAGGTACGCAGTATTTT. It codes for CASSPGGAGTQYF.

This clonotype was recorded at least ten times. The rearrangement joins TRBV7-3 to TRBJ1-6; 9 bases agree with TRBD1. Looked up from germline, CDR1 is SGHTA and CDR2 is FQGTGA. This CDR3 comprises 14 residues. V gave up 5 bases and J gave up 9 bases; unmatched junction bases: 5. CDR3 protein: CASSRDRASSPLHF. The CDR3 bases are TGTGCCAGCAGCCGGGACAGGGCGAGTTCACCCCTCCACTTT.

This clonotype was found a few times. The chain has TRBV6-5 and TRBJ1-2; D call uncertain. The germline CDR1 and CDR2 sequences are MNHEY and SVGAGI. This CDR3 comprises 13 residues. V lost 6 bases and J lost 6, with 14 bases in between. CDR3 amino acids: CASSNGPVDGYTF. CDR3 DNA: TGTGCCAGCAGCAATGGGCCCGTTGATGGCTACACCTTC.

This clonotype was recorded many times. The gene calls are TRBV20-1 and TRBJ1-2, with D possibly being TRBD1 (5 bases). Per germline, CDR1 DFQATT and CDR2 SNEGSKA (reference sequence). The CDR3 spans 13 residues. Trimming shortened V by 4 bases and J by 9 bases, and 18 bases separated the two germline ends. CDR3 in DNA: TGCAGTGCTACCGGTGGGGGAGTGAAGCGCTACACCTTC. This sequence encodes CSATGGGVKRYTF.

This clonotype was detected ten times or more. The rearrangement links TRBV29-1 to TRBJ1-1, with D perhaps matching TRBD1 (5 bases). The germline CDR1 and CDR2 sequences are SQVTM and ANQGSEA. This CDR3 has 15 amino acids. V was shortened by 1 base and J by 4 bases, with 16 bases between the two germline ends. The CDR3 loop reads CSVEVGLGGSTEAFF. In nucleotides, the CDR3 is TGCAGCGTTGAAGTGGGTCTGGGGGGGTCCACTGAAGCTTTCTTT.

This clonotype was observed at least ten times. V usage is TRBV27 and J usage is TRBJ1-3; no clear D gene. Germline V gene lookup returns CDR1 MNHEY and CDR2 SMNVEV (reference sequence). V lost 11 bases and J 2 bases, leaving 7 bases between the germline ends. There are 11 residues in the CDR3. CDR3 DNA sequence: TGTGCCGAAGCCGCTGGAAACACCATATATTTT. Translation gives CAEAAGNTIYF.

Many counts were recorded for this clonotype. The chain employs TRBV19 and TRBJ1-4, with D maybe TRBD1 (5 bases). CDR1 and CDR2 (germline): LNHDA, SQIVND (reference sequence). Between the trimmed V and J ends, which lost 2 bases and 7 bases, there was a span of 11 bases. The CDR3 length is 14 residues. The CDR3 loop is CASSIQGQGEKLFF. The CDR3 DNA is TGTGCCAGTAGTATACAGGGTCAAGGTGAAAAACTGTTTTTT.

This clonotype was seen at least ten times. The chain has TRBV18 and TRBJ2-4; TRBD2 might be the D (6 bases). Germline CDR1 reads KGHSH; CDR2 reads LQKENI. V shed 3 bases and J shed 8 bases, with 8 bases lying between them. The CDR3 is 12 residues long. The CDR3 is CASSPGEDIQYF. DNA of the CDR3: TGTGCCAGCTCACCTGGGGAGGACATTCAGTACTTC. Supplemented by reference TRBV18 and TRBJ2-4, the full variable domain reads NAGVMQNPRHLVRRRGQEARLRCSPMKGHSHVYWYRQLPEEGLKFMVYLQKENIIDESGMPKERFSAEFPKEGPSILRIQQVVRGDSAAYFCASSPGEDIQYFGAGTRLSVL.

This clonotype was counted many times. The gene calls are TRBV9 and TRBJ2-2; D ambiguous. Germline V lookup: CDR1 SGDLS, CDR2 YYNGEE. This CDR3 has 13 amino acids. V lost 3 bases, J lost 1 base, and 4 bases lay in between. The CDR3 DNA follows: TGTGCCAGCAGCGATGTGAACACCGGGGAGCTGTTTTTT. This sequence encodes CASSDVNTGELFF.

The chain has TRBV5-8 and TRBJ1-5; D is ambiguous. The CDR3 spans 12 residues. CDR1 is SGHTS and CDR2 is YDEGEE in the germline V gene. With 4 bases removed from V and 3 bases from J, the gap between germline ends came to 5 bases. As DNA, the CDR3 is TGTGCCAGCAGCATCTACAATCAGCCCCAGCATTTT. Protein: CASSIYNQPQHF.

This clonotype was seen repeatedly, ten times or more. V usage is TRBV5-8 and J usage is TRBJ2-7; 7 bases are a match to TRBD1. CDR1 is SGHTS, CDR2 YDEGEE, per germline. CDR3 length: 14 residues. Losses at the gene ends were 7 bases for V and 2 bases for J; bases not matched to a gene: 9. The CDR3 protein is CASAHPQGTYEQYF. The CDR3 region has the DNA TGTGCCAGCGCCCATCCACAGGGGACCTACGAGCAGTACTTC.

Ten or more counts support this clonotype. This sequence joins TRBV18 and TRBJ2-7; TRBD1 agrees at 8 bases. The CDR3 has 14 amino acids. From germline, CDR1 is KGHSH and CDR2 LQKENI. V gave up 6 bases and J gave up 5 bases; unmatched junction bases: 9. CDR3 in DNA: TGTGCCAGCTCGCGGGCCGGACAGGGCCACGAGCAGTACTTC. Translation: CASSRAGQGHEQYF.

This clonotype has more than one count but fewer than ten. The CDR3 spells CASSLDRWSGANVLTF. DNA for the CDR3: TGTGCCAGCAGCCTAGACAGGTGGAGTGGGGCCAACGTCCTGACTTTC. This chain links TRBV5-6 with TRBJ2-6; D is possibly TRBD1 (6 bases). Germline V gene lookup returns CDR1 SGHDT and CDR2 YYEEEE. The germline V and J ends were trimmed by 4 bases and 3 bases, with 14 bases remaining between them. The CDR3 is made up of 16 amino acids.

Many counts were recorded for this clonotype. This chain uses TRBV7-3 with TRBJ2-1; 9 bases align to TRBD2. CDR3 size: 14 residues. The V gene's germline CDR1 is SGHTA and CDR2 FQGTGA. V shed 1 base, J shed 10 bases, and the junction held 5 bases outside the gene matches. CDR3 region: CASSLMASGDEQFF. In DNA, the CDR3 is TGTGCCAGCAGCTTAATGGCTAGCGGGGACGAGCAGTTCTTC.